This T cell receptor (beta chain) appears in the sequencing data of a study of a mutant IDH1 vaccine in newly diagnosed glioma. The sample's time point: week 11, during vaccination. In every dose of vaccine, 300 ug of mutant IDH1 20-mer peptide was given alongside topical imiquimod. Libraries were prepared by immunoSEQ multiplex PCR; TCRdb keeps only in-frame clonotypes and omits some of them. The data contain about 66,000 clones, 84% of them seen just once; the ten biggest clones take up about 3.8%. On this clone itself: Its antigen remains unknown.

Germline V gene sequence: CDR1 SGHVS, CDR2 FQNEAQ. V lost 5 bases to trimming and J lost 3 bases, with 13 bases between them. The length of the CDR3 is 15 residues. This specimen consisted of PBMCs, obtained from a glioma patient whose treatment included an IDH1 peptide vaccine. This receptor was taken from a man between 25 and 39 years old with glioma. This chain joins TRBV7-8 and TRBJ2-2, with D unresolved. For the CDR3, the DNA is TGTGCCAGCAGCCTCGTGAGCGTCCACACCGGGGAGCTGTTTTTT. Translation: CASSLVSVHTGELFF. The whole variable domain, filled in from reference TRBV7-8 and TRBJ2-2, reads GAGVSQSPRYKVAKRGQDVALRCDPISGHVSLFWYQQALGQGPEFLTYFQNEAQLDKSGLPSDRFFAERPEGSVSTLKIQRTQQEDSAVYLCASSLVSVHTGELFFGEGSRLTVL.